This T cell receptor beta chain was retrieved from a study of naive and memory T cell subsets. This clonotype was picked up many times. Cells stained for CD3, CD4, CD8, CD45RA and CD27 were sorted into four subsets. Two oligonucleotides, mixed equimolar, formed the beta constant-region primer covering TRBC1 and TRBC2. Nested alpha and beta constant-region primers with the SP2 primer drove four PCR rounds on ligated cDNA. TCRdb itself ran the UMI-ligation and nested PCR reads through MiXCR, one entry per CDR3 protein. The sample records about 22,000 distinct CDR3 sequences, roughly 8.2% being singletons. The sequence derives from a human donor in good health. The material sequenced was central memory CD8+ T cells from blood.

In DNA, the CDR3 is TGTGCCAGCAGTGCATCCCTTGACAGCTTCCAAGAGACCCAGTACTTC. It codes for CASSASLDSFQETQYF. The chain has TRBV28 and TRBJ2-5; possibly TRBD1 for D (5 bases). The germline V and J ends were trimmed by 5 bases and 1 base, with 17 bases remaining between them. The CDR3 contains 16 residues. The germline CDR1 and CDR2 sequences are MDHEN and SYDVKM. The whole variable domain, filled in from reference TRBV28 and TRBJ2-5, reads DVKVTQSSRYLVKRTGEKVFLECVQDMDHENMFWYRQDPGLGLRLIYFSYDVKMKEKGDIPEGYSVSREKKERFSLILESASTNQTSMYLCASSASLDSFQETQYFGPGTRLLVL.